This TCR beta chain was observed in a study of CD4 T cells in relation to SARS-CoV-2 and coronaviruses. A word on this clone: Its matching antigen is unknown.

Sequencing used immunoSEQ multiplex PCR; TCRdb keeps in-frame clones, though not all of them. The table records just over 15,000 clones, roughly 71% of them present only once. Before the COVID-19 pandemic, during about 2011-2019, CD4+ T cells were taken from unexposed donors. After roughly 9 days of culture, CD4+ T cells were isolated. J gave up 6 bases and V 2 bases, and 8 bases lay outside the gene matches. In germline, CDR1 is SGHNT, CDR2 YYREEE (reference sequence). There are 17 residues in the CDR3. The clonotype was recovered from a human donor in good health. The chain carries TRBV5-4 and TRBJ2-1; 13 bases align to TRBD2. The sample was CD4+ T cells from PBMCs, cultured in vitro. The CDR3 DNA is TGTGCCAGCAGCTTAACACTACTAGCGGGAGGGCTCAATGAGCAGTTCTTC. As protein: CASSLTLLAGGLNEQFF. The full variable domain, completed using reference TRBV5-4 and TRBJ2-1, is ETGVTQSPTHLIKTRGQQVTLRCSSQSGHNTVSWYQQALGQGPQFIFQYYREEENGRGNFPPRFSGLQFPNYSSELNVNALELDDSALYLCASSLTLLAGGLNEQFFGPGTRLTVL.